These 15 T cell receptor beta chains share one sample of origin, sequenced in a study of T cells after yellow fever vaccination. TCRdb processed the 5' RACE reads anew with MiXCR; each CDR3 protein has one entry. The sample gives some 670,000 distinct CDR3 sequences, 9% to 15% of which show up once; about 15% is in the top ten. Sequencing was performed on PBMCs, taken on the day of the yellow fever booster vaccination. The receptors originated from a man in his thirties or forties who received the YFV17D yellow fever vaccine.

This clonotype was seen more than once but under ten times. The chain is built from TRBV15 and TRBJ2-7; no clear D. Trimming took off 5 bases at V and 5 bases at J, with 19 bases between the two ends. This CDR3 is 15 amino acids long. CDR1 is LNHNV, CDR2 YYDKDF, per germline (reference sequence). CDR3 coding DNA: TGTGCCACCAGCGCCCTCCGGACGGATAAACACGAGCAGTACTTC. Protein product: CATSALRTDKHEQYF.

This clonotype has a handful of counts. This chain connects TRBV20-1 to TRBJ1-5; D is unclear. V shed 4 bases and J shed 0 bases, with 19 bases lying between them. The V gene's germline CDR1 is DFQATT and CDR2 SNEGSKA (reference sequence). The CDR3 covers 17 residues. CDR3 sequence (DNA): TGCAGTGCTATGCCCCCTAACACCGACTATAGCAATCAGCCCCAGCATTTT. Its translation: CSAMPPNTDYSNQPQHF.

This clonotype was observed a few times. The chain combines TRBV4-2 with TRBJ2-1; D call uncertain. The length of the CDR3 is 11 residues. Trimming removed 0 bases at V and 9 bases at J, with 3 bases between. Germline-derived CDR1 and CDR2 are LGHNA and YNFKEQ. CDR3 coding DNA: TGTGCCAGCAGCCAAGATACTGAGCAGTTCTTC. It translates to CASSQDTEQFF.

This clonotype was observed a handful of times. This sequence joins TRBV7-3 and TRBJ2-3; 8 positions match TRBD2. The ends lost 5 bases at V and 0 bases at J; junction bases unmatched: 7. Looked up from germline, CDR1 is SGHTA and CDR2 is FQGTGA. The CDR3 is made up of 16 amino acids. CDR3 protein: CASSPVGGGSTDTQYF. DNA for the CDR3: TGTGCCAGCAGCCCAGTGGGCGGGGGGAGCACAGATACGCAGTATTTT. The full variable domain, in which reference TRBV7-3 and TRBJ2-3 provide the parts outside the CDR3, is GAGVSQTPSNKVTEKGKYVELRCDPISGHTALYWYRQSLGQGPEFLIYFQGTGAADDSGLPNDRFFAVRPEGSVSTLKIQRTERGDSAVYLCASSPVGGGSTDTQYFGPGTRLTVL.

This clonotype was found a few times. V and J are TRBV5-1 and TRBJ2-2; D possibly matches TRBD1 or TRBD2 (6 bases each). V was shortened by 0 bases and J by 2 bases, with 11 bases between the two germline ends. Per germline, CDR1 SGHRS and CDR2 YFSETQ. This CDR3 contains 16 residues. The CDR3 here is CASSLAGAENTGELFF. The CDR3 DNA sequence: TGCGCCAGCAGCTTGGCGGGGGCGGAAAACACCGGGGAGCTGTTTTTT.

The chain is built from TRBV19 and TRBJ2-1; 9 positions agree with TRBD1. The germline CDR1 and CDR2 sequences are LNHDA and SQIVND (reference sequence). The CDR3 covers 16 residues. V was clipped by 4 bases and J by 3 bases; unmatched bases: 7. The CDR3 reads CASSTPGTGLYNEQFF. For the CDR3, the DNA is TGTGCCAGTAGTACCCCCGGGACAGGGCTCTACAATGAGCAGTTCTTC.

This clonotype was counted only a few times. This chain connects TRBV6-2 or TRBV6-3 to TRBJ2-5, with D possibly being TRBD2 (5 bases). Trimming removed 4 bases from V and 0 bases from J, with 9 bases in between. The germline CDR1 and CDR2 sequences are MNHEY and SVGEGT. This CDR3 is 14 amino acids long. The CDR3 nucleotides read TGTGCCAGCAGTTTCGGACTGAACCAAGAGACCCAGTACTTC. Protein sequence: CASSFGLNQETQYF.

The table lists this clonotype with a few counts. The CDR3 loop is CASSTSGSASNEQFF. The DNA of the CDR3 is TGTGCCAGCAGCACTAGCGGGAGCGCTTCAAATGAGCAGTTCTTC. V and J are TRBV25-1 and TRBJ2-1; 11 bases are a match to TRBD2. The germline CDR1 and CDR2 sequences are MGHDK and SYGVNS. The V segment lost 6 bases and the J segment 7 bases; nucleotides outside the gene matches: 8. CDR3 size: 15 residues.

The chain employs TRBV20-1 and TRBJ2-5; D ambiguous. The CDR3 totals 12 residues. The germline gives CDR1 DFQATT, CDR2 SNEGSKA (reference sequence). V lost 3 bases, J lost 1 base, and 6 bases lay in between. In nucleotides, the CDR3 is TGCAGTGCTAGGCAGCGCCAAGAGACCCAGTACTTC. Protein sequence: CSARQRQETQYF.

This chain connects TRBV10-3 to TRBJ2-4; the match to TRBD2 covers 8 bases. V lost 2 bases and J lost 8; bases outside the gene matches: 11. Per germline, CDR1 ENHRY and CDR2 SYGVKD. The CDR3 is made up of 16 amino acids. The CDR3 DNA sequence: TGTGCCATCAGTGAGCAATGGAGCGGGAGTGGAGACATTCAGTACTTC. It encodes CAISEQWSGSGDIQYF.

In its sample, this clonotype was seen many times. The chain joins TRBV29-1 to TRBJ2-1; D unclear. V dropped 4 bases and J dropped 4 bases, with 14 bases sitting between them. The CDR3 spans 14 residues. CDR1 and CDR2 (germline): SQVTM, ANQGSEA. CDR3 residues: CSVAGTAEYNEQFF. In DNA, the CDR3 is TGCAGCGTTGCCGGAACAGCAGAGTACAATGAGCAGTTCTTC.

This clonotype was picked up a small number of times. J is TRBJ2-2 and V is TRBV7-2; TRBD1 matches at 8 bases. The CDR3 consists of 16 residues. The V gene's germline CDR1 is SGHTA and CDR2 FQGNSA. J was trimmed by 1 base and V by 4 bases; bases with no gene match: 5. The CDR3 region is CASSSRTGKNTGELFF. For the CDR3, the DNA is TGTGCCAGCAGCTCCCGGACAGGGAAGAACACCGGGGAGCTGTTTTTT.

This chain links TRBV6-2 or TRBV6-3 with TRBJ1-5; 8 bases map to TRBD1. The V gene's germline CDR1 is MNHEY and CDR2 SVGEGT. The CDR3 is 16 amino acids. Trimming removed 2 bases from V and 2 bases from J; junction bases left unmatched: 5. In DNA form, the CDR3 reads TGTGCCAGCAGTTACCCCCTGGACAGGGGCAATCAGCCCCAGCATTTT. Amino acid sequence: CASSYPLDRGNQPQHF.

The V call is TRBV6-2 or TRBV6-3, the J call TRBJ2-1; 9 bases align to TRBD2. Germline CDR1 MNHEY, CDR2 SVGEGT. Trimming took 4 bases from V and 8 from J; bases not matched to a gene: 6. This CDR3 has 14 residues. In DNA form, the CDR3 reads TGTGCCAGCAGTTTTCTAGCGGGAAGGTATGAGCAGTTCTTC. As protein: CASSFLAGRYEQFF.

The V gene is TRBV20-1, the J gene TRBJ1-1; D ambiguous. This CDR3 is 14 amino acids long. Germline CDR1 DFQATT, CDR2 SNEGSKA (reference sequence). Deletions cut 5 bases from V and 3 bases from J, with 16 bases between. In nucleotides, the CDR3 is TGCAGTGCTCCCAGGTTATCCGTTGACACTGAAGCTTTCTTT. Protein: CSAPRLSVDTEAFF.